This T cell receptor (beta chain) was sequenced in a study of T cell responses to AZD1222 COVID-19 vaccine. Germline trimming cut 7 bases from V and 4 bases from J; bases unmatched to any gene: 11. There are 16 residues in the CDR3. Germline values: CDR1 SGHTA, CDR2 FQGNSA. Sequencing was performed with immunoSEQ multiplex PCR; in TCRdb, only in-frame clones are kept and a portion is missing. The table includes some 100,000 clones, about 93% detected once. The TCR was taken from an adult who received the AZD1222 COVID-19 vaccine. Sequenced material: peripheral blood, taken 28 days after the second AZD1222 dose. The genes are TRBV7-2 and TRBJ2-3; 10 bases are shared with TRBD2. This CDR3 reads CASTSPLAGRADTQYF. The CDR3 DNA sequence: TGTGCCAGCACCAGCCCACTAGCGGGGAGGGCAGATACGCAGTATTTT.